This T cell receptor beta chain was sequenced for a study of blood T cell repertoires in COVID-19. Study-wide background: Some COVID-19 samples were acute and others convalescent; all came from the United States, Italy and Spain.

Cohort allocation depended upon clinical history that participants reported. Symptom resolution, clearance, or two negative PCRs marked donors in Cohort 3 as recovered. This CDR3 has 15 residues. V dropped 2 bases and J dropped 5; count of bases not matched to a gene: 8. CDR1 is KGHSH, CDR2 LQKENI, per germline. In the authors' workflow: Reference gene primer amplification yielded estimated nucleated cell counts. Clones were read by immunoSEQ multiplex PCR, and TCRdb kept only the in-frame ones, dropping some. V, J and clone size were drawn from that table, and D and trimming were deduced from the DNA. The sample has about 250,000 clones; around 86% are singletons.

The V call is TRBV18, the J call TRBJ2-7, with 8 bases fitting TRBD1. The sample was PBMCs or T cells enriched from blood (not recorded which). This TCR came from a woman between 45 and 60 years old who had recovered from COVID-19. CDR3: CASSPTRQGSDEQYF. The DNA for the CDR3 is TGTGCCAGCTCACCAACAAGACAGGGGAGCGACGAGCAGTACTTC.